This is a list of T cell receptor beta chains from one sample in a study of T cell responses to AZD1222 COVID-19 vaccine. Produced via immunoSEQ multiplex PCR; TCRdb's table is partial and in-frame only. The repertoire consists of more than 75,000 clones, with about four fifths occurring once and the leading ten covering roughly 1.3%. The input for sequencing was peripheral blood, taken 28 days after the second AZD1222 dose. The receptors stem from an adult who received the AZD1222 COVID-19 vaccine. Both conserved end residues are part of each CDR3. Each record gives: V gene, clone size, CDR3 length, D gene, J gene, CDR3 protein, CDR3 DNA. A D gene is named only where the DNA matches it firmly. Expanded clones get a size class; other rows say once, few or many, or leave the size out.

v_gene: TRBV7-2; abundance: few; len: 15; d_gene: TRBD1; j_gene: TRBJ1-2; CDR3aa: CASSLLTGADYGYTF; CDR3nt: TGTGCCAGCAGCTTGTTGACAGGGGCGGACTATGGCTACACCTTC
v_gene: TRBV7-8; abundance: NA; len: 18; d_gene: NA; j_gene: TRBJ1-1; CDR3aa: CASSLVGLATSMNTEAFF; CDR3nt: TGTGCCAGCAGCTTAGTCGGGCTTGCAACCTCTATGAACACTGAAGCTTTCTTT
v_gene: TRBV27; abundance: NA; len: 13; d_gene: NA; j_gene: TRBJ2-7; CDR3aa: CASSSFGAYEQYF; CDR3nt: TGTGCCAGCAGTTCCTTCGGGGCCTACGAGCAGTACTTC
v_gene: TRBV5-1; abundance: NA; len: 12; d_gene: NA; j_gene: TRBJ1-2; CDR3aa: CASSSDLYGYTF; CDR3nt: TGCGCCAGCAGTTCGGACCTCTATGGCTACACCTTC
v_gene: TRBV18; abundance: NA; len: 13; d_gene: NA; j_gene: TRBJ2-7; CDR3aa: CASSPGTALEQYF; CDR3nt: TGTGCCAGCTCACCAGGAACCGCTCTGGAGCAGTACTTC
v_gene: TRBV4-1; abundance: NA; len: 15; d_gene: NA; j_gene: TRBJ2-4; CDR3aa: CASSPAGIAKNIQYF; CDR3nt: TGCGCCAGCAGCCCCGCAGGGATAGCCAAAAACATTCAGTACTTC
v_gene: TRBV3-1/TRBV3-2; abundance: NA; len: 18; d_gene: NA; j_gene: TRBJ2-7; CDR3aa: CASSQGPPGTRLNYEQYF; CDR3nt: TGTGCCAGCAGCCAAGGGCCTCCCGGGACCCGATTAAACTACGAGCAGTACTTC
v_gene: TRBV28; abundance: NA; len: 15; d_gene: NA; j_gene: TRBJ2-6; CDR3aa: CASKGGVSGANVLTF; CDR3nt: TGTGCCAGCAAGGGCGGCGTCTCTGGGGCCAACGTCCTGACTTTC
v_gene: TRBV30; abundance: NA; len: 13; d_gene: TRBD1; j_gene: TRBJ1-1; CDR3aa: CAGRDREYTEAFF; CDR3nt: TGTGCCGGACGGGACAGGGAGTACACTGAAGCTTTCTTT
v_gene: TRBV30; abundance: NA; len: 14; d_gene: NA; j_gene: TRBJ1-1; CDR3aa: CAWTPEGLNTEAFF; CDR3nt: TGTGCCTGGACCCCGGAGGGCCTGAACACTGAAGCTTTCTTT
v_gene: TRBV19; abundance: few; len: 13; d_gene: TRBD1; j_gene: TRBJ2-7; CDR3aa: CASRTGGTYEQYF; CDR3nt: TGTGCCAGTAGGACAGGGGGCACCTACGAGCAGTACTTC
v_gene: TRBV27; abundance: NA; len: 16; d_gene: TRBD2; j_gene: TRBJ2-1; CDR3aa: CASSVGTSGKYNEQFF; CDR3nt: TGTGCCAGCAGTGTAGGGACTAGCGGGAAGTACAATGAGCAGTTCTTC
v_gene: TRBV28; abundance: few; len: 20; d_gene: TRBD2; j_gene: TRBJ2-1; CDR3aa: CASSLWIRASGRAGYNEQFF; CDR3nt: TGTGCCAGCAGTTTATGGATCCGGGCTAGCGGGAGGGCCGGGTACAATGAGCAGTTCTTC
v_gene: TRBV19; abundance: NA; len: 15; d_gene: NA; j_gene: TRBJ2-4; CDR3aa: CASSTPTGAKNIQYF; CDR3nt: TGTGCCAGTAGTACCCCCACAGGTGCCAAAAACATTCAGTACTTC
v_gene: TRBV7-3; abundance: NA; len: 16; d_gene: NA; j_gene: TRBJ2-3; CDR3aa: CASSPLDLGYGDTQYF; CDR3nt: TGTGCCAGCAGCCCCTTAGATCTAGGTTACGGAGATACGCAGTATTTT
v_gene: TRBV19; abundance: NA; len: 11; d_gene: NA; j_gene: TRBJ2-5; CDR3aa: CASSGQETQYF; CDR3nt: TGTGCCAGTAGCGGACAGGAGACCCAGTACTTC
v_gene: TRBV19; abundance: NA; len: 14; d_gene: NA; j_gene: TRBJ2-2; CDR3aa: CASSIDRETGELFF; CDR3nt: TGTGCCAGTAGTATAGATCGGGAAACCGGGGAGCTGTTTTTT
v_gene: TRBV7-3; abundance: NA; len: 16; d_gene: TRBD2; j_gene: TRBJ2-7; CDR3aa: CASSLGLAGNGYEQYF; CDR3nt: TGTGCCAGCAGCCTCGGACTAGCGGGAAACGGTTACGAGCAGTACTTC
v_gene: TRBV19; abundance: NA; len: 14; d_gene: NA; j_gene: TRBJ1-1; CDR3aa: CASSRTGGADEAFF; CDR3nt: TGTGCCTCTAGTCGGACGGGGGGCGCGGATGAAGCTTTCTTT
v_gene: TRBV3-1/TRBV3-2; abundance: NA; len: 13; d_gene: NA; j_gene: TRBJ2-3; CDR3aa: CASSQDIGDTQYF; CDR3nt: TGTGCCAGCAGCCAAGATATCGGGGATACGCAGTATTTT
v_gene: TRBV19; abundance: NA; len: 11; d_gene: NA; j_gene: TRBJ2-1; CDR3aa: CATDGNNEQFF; CDR3nt: TGTGCCACGGACGGCAACAATGAGCAGTTCTTC
v_gene: TRBV20-1; abundance: NA; len: 10; d_gene: TRBD1; j_gene: TRBJ2-7; CDR3aa: CGIGGHEQYF; CDR3nt: TGCGGGATAGGGGGCCACGAGCAGTACTTC
v_gene: TRBV28; abundance: few; len: 15; d_gene: NA; j_gene: TRBJ1-5; CDR3aa: CASSPGTSFGEPQHF; CDR3nt: TGTGCCAGCAGTCCCGGGACTAGCTTTGGGGAGCCCCAGCATTTT
v_gene: TRBV5-6; abundance: NA; len: 15; d_gene: TRBD2; j_gene: TRBJ2-5; CDR3aa: CASSSTAASGRALYF; CDR3nt: TGTGCCAGCAGCTCCACGGCCGCGAGCGGGAGGGCTCTGTACTTC
v_gene: TRBV28; abundance: NA; len: 15; d_gene: NA; j_gene: TRBJ2-4; CDR3aa: CASSSGEVAKNIQYF; CDR3nt: TGTGCCAGCAGTTCAGGGGAAGTAGCCAAAAACATTCAGTACTTC
v_gene: TRBV19; abundance: NA; len: 14; d_gene: NA; j_gene: TRBJ1-4; CDR3aa: CASRQTGLDEKLFF; CDR3nt: TGTGCCAGTAGGCAGACAGGTCTGGATGAAAAACTGTTTTTT
v_gene: TRBV12-3/TRBV12-4; abundance: NA; len: 12; d_gene: NA; j_gene: TRBJ2-3; CDR3aa: CASGAITDTQYF; CDR3nt: TGTGCCAGTGGAGCTATCACAGATACGCAGTATTTT
v_gene: TRBV9; abundance: NA; len: 15; d_gene: NA; j_gene: TRBJ1-2; CDR3aa: CASSVAGHPNYGYTF; CDR3nt: TGTGCCAGCAGCGTAGCAGGACACCCCAACTATGGCTACACCTTC
v_gene: TRBV30; abundance: few; len: 13; d_gene: NA; j_gene: TRBJ1-6; CDR3aa: CAWSLASGSPLHF; CDR3nt: TGTGCCTGGAGCCTGGCCTCGGGATCACCCCTCCACTTT